One sample yielded the 28 T cell receptor beta chains listed below, sequenced in a study of blood T cell repertoires in COVID-19. Here immunoSEQ multiplex PCR was the method, and the copy in TCRdb shows in-frame clones only, minus some. The sample lists roughly 320,000 clones, 86% occurring once. Sequenced: PBMCs or T cells enriched from blood (not recorded which). These receptors were collected from a man between 25 and 39 years old who had recovered from COVID-19.

This rearrangement joins TRBV7-6 to TRBJ2-5; D is perhaps TRBD2 (5 bases). Trimming removed 7 bases from V and 5 bases from J, with 11 bases in between. The CDR3 loop spans 12 amino acids. Per the germline V gene, CDR1 is SGHVS and CDR2 is FNYEAQ. CDR3 DNA sequence: TGTGCCAGCAAAGGACTTCGGGAGACCCAGTACTTC. This gives the protein CASKGLRETQYF.

The chain joins TRBV11-3 to TRBJ2-1; possible D gene TRBD2, 6 bases. CDR1 is SGHNT, CDR2 YENEEA, per germline. The CDR3 sequence is 16 residues long. The V and J ends lost 4 bases and 3 bases respectively, with 16 bases between them. CDR3 protein: CASSSPSAGSYNEQFF. The CDR3 DNA sequence: TGTGCCAGCAGCTCCCCCTCTGCGGGGAGCTACAATGAGCAGTTCTTC.

V is TRBV9 and J is TRBJ1-4; 9 bases agree with TRBD1. CDR1 is SGDLS and CDR2 is YYNGEE in the germline V gene. The V and J ends lost 4 bases and 0 bases, in that order; junction bases with no gene match: 7. CDR3 length: 17 amino acids. The CDR3: CASSKGQGSSTNEKLFF. As DNA, the CDR3 is TGTGCCAGCAGCAAAGGACAGGGGAGTTCAACTAATGAAAAACTGTTTTTT.

The gene calls are TRBV6-5 and TRBJ2-3; D is possibly TRBD2 (7 bases). Trimming stripped 6 bases from V and 6 bases from J, with 19 bases between. The CDR3 length is 15 residues. Per the germline V gene, CDR1 is MNHEY and CDR2 is SVGAGI. In nucleotides, the CDR3 is TGTGCCAGCAGAAGAGGGGGGGCCATTCTGGATACGCAGTATTTT. Protein sequence: CASRRGGAILDTQYF.

In its sample, this clone was seen once. The chain recombines TRBV18 with TRBJ1-4; 9 nucleotides agree with TRBD1. Germline V gives CDR1 KGHSH, CDR2 LQKENI. The CDR3 runs 15 residues. Trimming cost V 6 bases and J 5 bases; bases outside gene matches: 7. CDR3 nucleotides: TGTGCCAGCTCGTTACAGGGGGCGCTCAATGAAAAACTGTTTTTT. This gives the protein CASSLQGALNEKLFF.

The V gene is TRBV2, the J gene TRBJ2-7; 7 nucleotides match TRBD2. V lost 7 bases and J lost 2; bases outside the gene matches: 11. The CDR3 totals 15 residues. Germline CDR1 reads SNHLY; CDR2 reads FYNNEI. CDR3 sequence reads: CASMGGGFKTYEQYF. The CDR3 bases are TGTGCCAGCATGGGGGGAGGGTTTAAGACCTACGAGCAGTACTTC. Supplemented by reference TRBV2 and TRBJ2-7, the full variable domain reads EPEVTQTPSHQVTQMGQEVILRCVPISNHLYFYWYRQILGQKVEFLVSFYNNEISEKSEIFDDQFSVERPDGSNFTLKIRSTKLEDSAMYFCASMGGGFKTYEQYFGPGTRLTVT.

In this sample, this clone turned up once. CDR3 sequence (DNA): TGTGCCAGCAGGTTGGCGGAGAACACTGAAGCTTTCTTT. It specifies CASRLAENTEAFF. The gene calls are TRBV27 and TRBJ1-1; D is uncertain. Germline V gene sequence: CDR1 MNHEY, CDR2 SMNVEV (reference sequence). V gave up 6 bases and J gave up 1 base, with 9 bases separating them. This CDR3 is 13 amino acids long.

This chain connects TRBV19 to TRBJ2-5, with 8 bases that match TRBD1. This CDR3 has 15 residues. Germline lookup yields CDR1 LNHDA and CDR2 SQIVND (reference sequence). Trimming at V came to 5 bases and at J to 5 bases, leaving 10 bases not matched to a gene. The CDR3 DNA is TGTGCCAGTAGTCTGAGACAGGGGTTGGGTGAGACCCAGTACTTC. Translating it yields CASSLRQGLGETQYF. The full variable domain, completed using reference TRBV19 and TRBJ2-5, is DGGITQSPKYLFRKEGQNVTLSCEQNLNHDAMYWYRQDPGQGLRLIYYSQIVNDFQKGDIAEGYSVSREKKESFPLTVTSAQKNPTAFYLCASSLRQGLGETQYFGPGTRLLVL.

V is TRBV19 and J is TRBJ1-2, with TRBD1 matching 8 bases. The germline V gene has CDR1 LNHDA and CDR2 SQIVND (reference sequence). V lost 5 bases, J lost 7 bases, and 9 bases stayed unmatched. The CDR3 loop spans 14 amino acids. The CDR3: CASSLQSGGVGYTF. CDR3 DNA sequence: TGTGCCAGTAGTTTGCAATCAGGGGGCGTTGGCTACACCTTC.

The J gene is TRBJ2-5, the V gene TRBV6-5; D uncertain. CDR1 and CDR2 from the germline V gene are MNHEY and SVGAGI. The V end was cut by 7 bases, the J end by 1 base, with 13 bases between. The CDR3 sequence is 14 residues long. This chain's CDR3 is CASTFSQVQETQYF. CDR3 bases: TGTGCCAGCACCTTCTCGCAGGTCCAAGAGACCCAGTACTTC.

The chain links TRBV6-5 to TRBJ2-5; D is uncertain. Germline V gene data show CDR1 as MNHEY and CDR2 as SVGAGI. The CDR3 is 14 amino acids. Deletions cut 6 bases from V and 0 bases from J, with 11 bases between. The CDR3 is CASRPPGYQETQYF. In DNA, the CDR3 is TGTGCCAGCAGACCCCCCGGGTACCAAGAGACCCAGTACTTC.

This clone was observed once. V gene TRBV11-2 combines with J gene TRBJ2-2; TRBD2 agrees at 13 bases. CDR3 length: 18 residues. The ends lost 4 bases at V and 0 bases at J; junction bases unmatched: 5. Germline V gene sequence: CDR1 SGHAT, CDR2 FQNNGV. This chain's CDR3 is CASSSRLAGGPNTGELFF. As DNA, the CDR3 is TGTGCCAGCAGCTCCCGACTAGCGGGGGGACCGAACACCGGGGAGCTGTTTTTT.

The chain joins TRBV11-2 to TRBJ1-5; 7 nucleotides agree with TRBD1. Unmatched junction bases numbered 9, after V lost 4 bases and J lost 3 bases. Germline V gene data show CDR1 as SGHAT and CDR2 as FQNNGV. This CDR3 has 16 residues. CDR3 region: CASSSHAGTVNQPQHF. The CDR3 DNA reads TGTGCCAGCAGCTCGCATGCCGGGACAGTCAATCAGCCCCAGCATTTT.

The chain is built from TRBV12-3 or TRBV12-4 and TRBJ2-7; the match to TRBD2 covers 8 bases. This CDR3 region has 13 residues. The V segment lost 3 bases and the J segment 4 bases; nucleotides outside the gene matches: 2. The CDR3 loop is CASSFREGYEQYF. CDR3 nucleotide sequence: TGTGCCAGCAGTTTTCGGGAGGGATACGAGCAGTACTTC.

The V and J genes are TRBV2 and TRBJ2-1; 12 nucleotides line up with TRBD2. CDR1 is SNHLY, CDR2 FYNNEI, per germline. This CDR3 has 15 residues. The V and J ends lost 6 bases and 9 bases, in that order; junction bases with no gene match: 9. CDR3 sequence (DNA): TGTGCCAGCAGCCCTCTAGCGGGAGGGCCGATTGAGCAGTTCTTC. As protein: CASSPLAGGPIEQFF.

The chain carries TRBV18 and TRBJ2-2; 9 bases map to TRBD2. V dropped 6 bases and J dropped 5; count of bases not matched to a gene: 10. Germline assignment: CDR1 KGHSH and CDR2 LQKENI. The CDR3 is made up of 16 amino acids. This chain's CDR3 is CASSPIAGALTGELFF. DNA for the CDR3: TGTGCCAGCTCGCCAATAGCGGGAGCGTTGACCGGGGAGCTGTTTTTT.

This chain connects TRBV19 to TRBJ2-3, with TRBD2 matching 9 bases. This CDR3 region has 13 residues. Unmatched junction bases numbered 2, after V lost 6 bases and J lost 4 bases. Germline CDR1 is LNHDA and CDR2 is SQIVND (reference sequence). The CDR3 spells CASRVAGADTQYF. CDR3 coding DNA: TGTGCCAGTAGAGTAGCGGGGGCAGATACGCAGTATTTT.

This chain connects TRBV7-2 to TRBJ1-2, with TRBD1 matching over 8 bases. Germline trimming cut 1 base from V and 4 bases from J; bases unmatched to any gene: 8. The germline CDR1 and CDR2 sequences are SGHTA and FQGNSA. The CDR3 consists of 16 residues. The CDR3: CASSLELGTGPYGYTF. The CDR3 DNA is TGTGCCAGCAGCTTAGAACTGGGGACAGGTCCCTATGGCTACACCTTC.

This chain joins TRBV9 and TRBJ2-7; 9 bases are a match to TRBD1. This CDR3 comprises 14 residues. Per the germline V gene, CDR1 is SGDLS and CDR2 is YYNGEE. Trimming cost V 3 bases and J 3 bases; bases outside gene matches: 4. The CDR3 is CASSAGQGHYEQYF. The CDR3 nucleotides read TGTGCCAGCAGCGCGGGACAGGGACACTACGAGCAGTACTTC.

The CDR3 sequence is CASSLTTGTQAGYTF. The DNA for the CDR3 is TGTGCCAGCAGCTTAACAACCGGGACACAAGCTGGCTACACCTTC. The rearrangement links TRBV28 to TRBJ1-2, with a weak D call TRBD1 (6 bases). The CDR3 totals 15 residues. V was trimmed by 6 bases and J by 7 bases, leaving 21 bases between them. Germline loops: CDR1 MDHEN, CDR2 SYDVKM.

The chain is built from TRBV5-1 and TRBJ2-7, with D unclear. Germline-derived CDR1 and CDR2 are SGHRS and YFSETQ. The CDR3 is made up of 14 amino acids. V was trimmed by 2 bases and J by 5 bases, leaving 14 bases between them. The CDR3: CASSLGRRPDEQYF. CDR3 nucleotide sequence: TGCGCCAGCAGCTTAGGCCGCAGGCCCGACGAGCAGTACTTC. Drawing the rest from reference TRBV5-1 and TRBJ2-7, the complete variable domain is KAGVTQTPRYLIKTRGQQVTLSCSPISGHRSVSWYQQTPGQGLQFLFEYFSETQRNKGNFPGRFSGRQFSNSRSEMNVSTLELGDSALYLCASSLGRRPDEQYFGPGTRLTVT.

The chain couples TRBV5-1 to TRBJ2-1; 8 bases agree with TRBD2. The CDR3 spans 16 residues. The germline V gene encodes CDR1 SGHRS and CDR2 YFSETQ. After removal of 4 bases from V and 0 bases from J, the junction contained 6 bases not matched to a gene. The chain's CDR3 is CASSERETNSYNEQFF. DNA of the CDR3: TGCGCCAGCAGCGAGCGGGAGACTAACTCCTACAATGAGCAGTTCTTC. The entire variable domain, with the rest obtained from reference TRBV5-1 and TRBJ2-1, is as follows: KAGVTQTPRYLIKTRGQQVTLSCSPISGHRSVSWYQQTPGQGLQFLFEYFSETQRNKGNFPGRFSGRQFSNSRSEMNVSTLELGDSALYLCASSERETNSYNEQFFGPGTRLTVL.

V and J are TRBV6-1 and TRBJ2-7; D gene unclear. The CDR3 covers 14 residues. The V gene lost 1 base and the J gene lost 2 bases, with 9 bases spanning the gap. Germline V gene lookup returns CDR1 MNHNS and CDR2 SASEGT. CDR3 nucleotides: TGTGCCAGCAGTGAAGGGCTTCCCCCCTACGAGCAGTACTTC. It codes for CASSEGLPPYEQYF.

This chain connects TRBV2 to TRBJ2-7, with 10 nucleotides matching TRBD1. CDR1 is SNHLY and CDR2 is FYNNEI in the germline V gene. CDR3 length: 16 residues. The V segment lost 4 bases and the J segment 5 bases; nucleotides outside the gene matches: 11. The CDR3 coding sequence is TGTGCCAGCAGTGTTCCCCTGGGGACAGGGGTCGACGAGCAGTACTTC. Translating it yields CASSVPLGTGVDEQYF.

The chain combines TRBV3-1 (or the pseudogene TRBV3-2) with TRBJ2-3; 9 nucleotides agree with TRBD1. The junction had 5 bases not matched to a gene; V was cut back by 6 bases and J by 4 bases. The germline V gene has CDR1 LGHDT and CDR2 YNNKEL (reference sequence). The CDR3 contains 14 residues. DNA of the CDR3: TGTGCCAGCAGGGGGACAGGGATTTCAGATACGCAGTATTTT. It encodes CASRGTGISDTQYF.

The V and J genes are TRBV7-9 and TRBJ2-7; weak D call: TRBD1 (5 bases). The germline V and J ends were trimmed by 3 bases and 7 bases, with 22 bases remaining between them. Germline CDR1 reads SEHNR; CDR2 reads FQNEAQ (reference sequence). The CDR3 consists of 16 residues. This CDR3 is CASSFFRSQADGEQYF. DNA of the CDR3: TGTGCCAGCAGCTTTTTCAGATCACAGGCCGATGGGGAGCAGTACTTC.

The chain recombines TRBV18 with TRBJ1-1, with D perhaps matching TRBD1 (5 bases). Per the germline V gene, CDR1 is KGHSH and CDR2 is LQKENI. Trimming took 0 bases from V and 0 from J, leaving 17 bases between them. The CDR3 spans 18 residues. The CDR3 loop reads CASSPPTGRQPLNTEAFF. The CDR3 DNA sequence: TGTGCCAGCTCACCACCAACCGGGAGACAGCCACTGAACACTGAAGCTTTCTTT.

This rearrangement joins TRBV18 to TRBJ2-7, with D possibly being TRBD1 (6 bases). This CDR3 is 15 amino acids long. Germline-derived CDR1 and CDR2 are KGHSH and LQKENI. V dropped 2 bases and J dropped 1 base, with 12 bases sitting between them. The CDR3 region is CASSPSPQGSYEQYF. DNA for the CDR3: TGTGCCAGCTCACCAAGTCCACAGGGATCCTACGAGCAGTACTTC.